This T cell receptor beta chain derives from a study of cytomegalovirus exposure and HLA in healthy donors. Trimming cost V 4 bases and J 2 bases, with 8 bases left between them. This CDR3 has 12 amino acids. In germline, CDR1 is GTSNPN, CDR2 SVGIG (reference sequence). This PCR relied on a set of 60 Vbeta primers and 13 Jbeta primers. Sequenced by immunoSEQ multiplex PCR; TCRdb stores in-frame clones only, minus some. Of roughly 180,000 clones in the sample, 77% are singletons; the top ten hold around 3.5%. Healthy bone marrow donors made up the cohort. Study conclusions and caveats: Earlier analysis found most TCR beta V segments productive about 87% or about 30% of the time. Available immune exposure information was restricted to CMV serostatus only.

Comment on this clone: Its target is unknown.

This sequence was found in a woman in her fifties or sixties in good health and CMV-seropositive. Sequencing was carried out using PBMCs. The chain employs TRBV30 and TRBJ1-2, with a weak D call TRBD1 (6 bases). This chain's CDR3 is CAWTGANYGYTF. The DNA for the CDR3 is TGTGCCTGGACAGGGGCAAACTATGGCTACACCTTC.